A single sample gave rise to the 8 T cell receptor beta chains below, sequenced in a study of cytomegalovirus exposure and HLA in healthy donors. PCR amplification relied on 60 Vbeta primers (plus 13 Jbeta primers). The method was immunoSEQ multiplex PCR; TCRdb's version includes in-frame clones alone and lacks a portion of them. The data contain about 76,000 clones, just over 70% of them singletons. Sample: PBMCs. These receptors were taken from a man aged 60-69 years in good health and CMV-seropositive.

This sequence joins TRBV5-5 and TRBJ1-5; the match to TRBD1 covers 9 bases. Germline trimming cut 3 bases from V and 6 bases from J; bases unmatched to any gene: 4. The germline V gene encodes CDR1 SGHKS and CDR2 YYEKEE (reference sequence). The CDR3 is made up of 14 amino acids. For the CDR3, the DNA is TGTGCCAGCAGCTCGGACAGGGGCTTTCAGCCCCAGCATTTT. This encodes CASSSDRGFQPQHF.

The V and J genes are TRBV12-5 and TRBJ2-7; unclear D gene. V dropped 1 base and J dropped 0 bases, with 4 bases sitting between them. Germline loops: CDR1 LGHNT, CDR2 FRNRAP. This CDR3 spans 13 amino acids. CDR3 in amino acids: CASGLDSSYEQYF. CDR3 nucleotides: TGTGCTAGTGGTTTGGACAGCTCCTACGAGCAGTACTTC.

The chain has TRBV19 and TRBJ1-2; TRBD1 agrees at 10 bases. The J segment lost 0 bases and the V segment lost 10 bases, leaving 11 bases of the junction unmatched. There are 16 residues in the CDR3. Germline V CDR1 and CDR2: LNHDA, SQIVND (reference sequence). CDR3 sequence (DNA): TGTGCCATTTGGACAGGGGGAGTTTCATCTAACTATGGCTACACCTTC. Its protein product is CAIWTGGVSSNYGYTF.

V gene TRBV2 combines with J gene TRBJ2-1; D perhaps matches TRBD2 (6 bases). V gave up 4 bases and J gave up 5 bases, with 12 bases separating them. From germline, CDR1 is SNHLY and CDR2 FYNNEI. This CDR3 is 14 amino acids long. The CDR3 DNA reads TGTGCCAGCAGTGGGCGGGGCCGGGACAATGAGCAGTTCTTC. It encodes CASSGRGRDNEQFF.

The J gene is TRBJ2-3, the V gene TRBV4-3; D perhaps matches TRBD2 (5 bases). With 1 base removed from V and 2 bases from J, the gap between germline ends came to 13 bases. The CDR3 spans 16 residues. Germline CDR1 is LGHNA and CDR2 is YSLEER. The CDR3 nucleotides are TGCGCCAGCAGCCAAGGGGCAGGAGGAACCACAGATACGCAGTATTTT. Translation: CASSQGAGGTTDTQYF.

The V and J genes are TRBV13 and TRBJ2-5; 13 bases map to TRBD2. V lost 1 base, J lost 5 bases, and 1 base stayed unmatched. The CDR3 runs 15 residues. Germline CDR1 PRHDT, CDR2 FYEKMQ (reference sequence). The CDR3 loop reads CASSLELAGGETQYF. The CDR3 nucleotides are TGTGCCAGCAGCTTAGAACTAGCGGGAGGGGAGACCCAGTACTTC. The variable domain in full, with the rest retrieved from reference TRBV13 and TRBJ2-5, is AAGVIQSPRHLIKEKRETATLKCYPIPRHDTVYWYQQGPGQDPQFLISFYEKMQSDKGSIPDRFSAQQFSDYHSELNMSSLELGDSALYFCASSLELAGGETQYFGPGTRLLVL.

In DNA form, the CDR3 reads TGTGCCAGCAGTGAATACGGCGGGGAGCTGTTTTTT. Translating it yields CASSEYGGELFF. The gene calls are TRBV25-1 and TRBJ2-2, with D unclear. V lost 0 bases and J lost 7, with 3 bases in between. Germline V gives CDR1 MGHDK, CDR2 SYGVNS. The CDR3 spans 12 residues.

The gene calls are TRBV11-2 and TRBJ1-3; 7 bases map to TRBD1. The CDR3 is 17 residues long. CDR1 is SGHAT, CDR2 FQNNGV, per germline. V lost 3 bases, J lost 2 bases, and 10 bases stayed unmatched. The CDR3 spells CASSFPLGGRAGNTIYF. CDR3 nucleotides: TGTGCCAGCAGCTTCCCCCTAGGGGGCAGGGCTGGAAACACCATATATTTT. Based on the CDR3 plus reference TRBV11-2 and TRBJ1-3, the full variable domain is EAGVAQSPRYKIIEKRQSVAFWCNPISGHATLYWYQQILGQGPKLLIQFQNNGVVDDSQLPKDRFSAERLKGVDSTLKIQPAKLEDSAVYLCASSFPLGGRAGNTIYFGEGSWLTVV.